The entry below gives a single T cell receptor (beta chain) sequence along with its context. The antigen is undetermined. The sample belongs to a study of CD4 T cells in relation to SARS-CoV-2 and coronaviruses. Study observations and caveats: Culture-expanded clones reflect memory recall rather than primary priming during culture.

The unexposed donors gave CD4+ T cells in about 2011-2019, prior to COVID-19. Trimming removed 2 bases from V and 1 base from J, with 9 bases in between. The CDR3 is 15 amino acids. Germline values: CDR1 KGHSH, CDR2 LQKENI. Profiling relied on immunoSEQ multiplex PCR, and the TCRdb table lists in-frame clones only, not all of them. The sample contains about 65,000 clones, about 89% of which appear only once. This chain connects TRBV18 to TRBJ1-3; perhaps TRBD1 as D (6 bases). The sequencing input was memory CD4+ T cells from PBMCs. This receptor was obtained from a human donor in good health. CDR3 protein: CASSPVQGSGNTIYF. CDR3 bases: TGTGCCAGCTCACCAGTACAGGGATCTGGAAACACCATATATTTT.